This T cell receptor (beta chain) was obtained from a study of blood T cell repertoires in COVID-19. Background on the study: There were acute and convalescent COVID-19 samples, and they came from the United States, Italy and Spain. The cDNA or gDNA used as material had been derived from T cells, B-cell-depleted T cells, or PBMCs.

The germline CDR1 and CDR2 sequences are KGHSH and LQKENI. V lost 7 bases, J lost 4 bases, and 12 bases lay in between. The CDR3 consists of 13 residues. Under the authors' procedure: Using reference gene primer amplification, nucleated cell counts were estimated. Method: immunoSEQ multiplex PCR; TCRdb's copy keeps in-frame clones and lacks some. The V and J calls and clone size are taken from that table; D and trimming were inferred from the DNA. The table has about 250,000 clones, roughly 87% seen once; the top ten hold 4% to 5%. This clone was observed a single time. The chain couples TRBV18 to TRBJ2-3; D ambiguous. The sample comprised peripheral blood. This receptor was taken from a woman in her forties who had recovered from COVID-19. The CDR3: CASCPSSADTQYF. DNA of the CDR3: TGTGCCAGCTGCCCCTCTAGTGCAGATACGCAGTATTTT.